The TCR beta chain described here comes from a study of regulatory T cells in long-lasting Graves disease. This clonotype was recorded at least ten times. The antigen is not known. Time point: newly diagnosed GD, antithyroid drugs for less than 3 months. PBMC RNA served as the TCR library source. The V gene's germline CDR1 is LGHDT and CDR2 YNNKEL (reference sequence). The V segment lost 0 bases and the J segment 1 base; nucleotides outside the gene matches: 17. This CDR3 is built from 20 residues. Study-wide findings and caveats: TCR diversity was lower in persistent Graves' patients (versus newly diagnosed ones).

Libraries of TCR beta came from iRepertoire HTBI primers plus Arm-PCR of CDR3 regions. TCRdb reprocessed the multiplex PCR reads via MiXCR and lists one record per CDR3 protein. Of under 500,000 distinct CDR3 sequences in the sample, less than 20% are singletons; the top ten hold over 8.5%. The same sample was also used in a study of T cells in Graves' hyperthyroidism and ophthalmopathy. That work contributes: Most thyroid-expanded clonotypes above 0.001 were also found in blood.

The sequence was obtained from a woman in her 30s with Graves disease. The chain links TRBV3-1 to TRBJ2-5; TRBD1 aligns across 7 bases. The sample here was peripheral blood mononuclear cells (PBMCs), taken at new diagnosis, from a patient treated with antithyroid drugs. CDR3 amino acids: CASSQDDFEGARVVQETQYF. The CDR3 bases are TGTGCCAGCAGCCAAGATGATTTTGAGGGGGCGAGAGTTGTCCAAGAGACCCAGTACTTC.